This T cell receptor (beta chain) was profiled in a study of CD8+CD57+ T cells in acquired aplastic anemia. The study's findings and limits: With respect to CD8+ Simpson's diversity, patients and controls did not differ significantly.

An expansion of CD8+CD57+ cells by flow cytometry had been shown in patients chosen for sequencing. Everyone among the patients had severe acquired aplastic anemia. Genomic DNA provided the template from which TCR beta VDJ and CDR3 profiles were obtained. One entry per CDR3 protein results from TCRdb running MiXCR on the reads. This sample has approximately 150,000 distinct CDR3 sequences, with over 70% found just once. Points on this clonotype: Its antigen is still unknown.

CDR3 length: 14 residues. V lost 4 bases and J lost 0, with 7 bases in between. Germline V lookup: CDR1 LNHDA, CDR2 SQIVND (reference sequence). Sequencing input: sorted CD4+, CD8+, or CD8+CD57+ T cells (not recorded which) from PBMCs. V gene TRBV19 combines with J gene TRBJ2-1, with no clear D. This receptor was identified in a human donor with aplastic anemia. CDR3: CASSKVSSYNEQFF. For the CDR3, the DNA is TGTGCCAGTAGTAAGGTTAGCTCCTACAATGAGCAGTTCTTC.